This TCR beta chain was found in a study of PD-1 blockade in classical Hodgkin lymphoma. The table came from immunoSEQ multiplex PCR; TCRdb's copy has only in-frame clones and leaves some out. The repertoire consists of 27,000 or so clones, with approximately 89% occurring once and the leading ten covering around 2.3%. Time point noted: cycle 4 day 1 (C4D1), after 6 weeks of nivolumab. All the patients suffered relapse after autologous stem cell transplantation, and brentuximab vedotin exposure differed. CD4+ T cells were purified from thawed PBMCs by negative selection. Study-level findings and limits: Before treatment, TCR diversity in newly diagnosed patients was reportedly lower than in healthy donors. CD4+ TCR diversity, unlike CD8+, climbed significantly by C4D1. Causes of the repertoire differences remain undefined, possibly disease activity or prior therapy.

CDR3 size: 16 residues. Germline CDR1 is SGHTA and CDR2 is FQGNSA. In regard to this clone: The antigen is undetermined. At one of its ends the junction is not consistent with the germline gene, which may arise from a read error.

This clonotype was sampled from a human donor with classical Hodgkin lymphoma. This specimen was CD4+ T cells from blood, taken before the fourth cycle of nivolumab. The rearrangement links TRBV7-2 to TRBJ2-2; tentatively, D is TRBD1 or TRBD2 (5 bases each). As DNA, the CDR3 is TGTGCCAGCAGCTTAGTTGCAGGGTTAGAGACCGGGGAGCTGTCTTTT. Translation: CASSLVAGLETGELSF.